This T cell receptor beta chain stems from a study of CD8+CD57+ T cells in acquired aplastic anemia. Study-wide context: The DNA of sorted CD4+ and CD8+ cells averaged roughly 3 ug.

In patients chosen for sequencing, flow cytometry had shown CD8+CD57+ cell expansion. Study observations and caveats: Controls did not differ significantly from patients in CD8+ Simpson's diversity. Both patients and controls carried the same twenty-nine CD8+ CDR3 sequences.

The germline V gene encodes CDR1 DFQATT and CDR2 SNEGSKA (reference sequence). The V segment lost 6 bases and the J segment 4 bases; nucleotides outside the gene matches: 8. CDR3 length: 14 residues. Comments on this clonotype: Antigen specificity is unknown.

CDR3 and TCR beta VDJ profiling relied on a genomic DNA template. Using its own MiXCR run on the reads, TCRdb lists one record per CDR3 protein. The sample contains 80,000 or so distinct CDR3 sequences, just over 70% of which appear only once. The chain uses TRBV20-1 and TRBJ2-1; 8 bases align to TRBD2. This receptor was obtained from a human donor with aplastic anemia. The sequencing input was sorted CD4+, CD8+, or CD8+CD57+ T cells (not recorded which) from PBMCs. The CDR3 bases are TGCAGTGCCTCGCGGGCTAGCGGGTACAATGAGCAGTTCTTC. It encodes CSASRASGYNEQFF.